Presented here are 21 T cell receptor beta chains from one specimen sequenced in a study of blood T cell repertoires in COVID-19. Produced via immunoSEQ multiplex PCR; TCRdb's table is partial and in-frame only. The sample lists 150,000 to 190,000 clones, 80% to 90% occurring once. Sample: peripheral blood. The source of these receptors is an older woman with COVID-19, enrolled during active disease.

The rearrangement links TRBV27 to TRBJ2-7; D is possibly TRBD1 (6 bases). CDR1 is MNHEY, CDR2 SMNVEV, per germline (reference sequence). The CDR3 spans 13 residues. V was clipped by 5 bases and J by 6 bases, with 14 bases between them. The CDR3 DNA reads TGTGCCAGCAGTCCTACAGGGATGTTCGAGCAGTACGTC. Encoded protein: CASSPTGMFEQYV.

The chain couples TRBV5-1 to TRBJ2-5; a weak D match, TRBD2 (5 bases). V shed 3 bases and J shed 4 bases, with 13 bases lying between them. The CDR3 sequence is 14 residues long. The V gene's germline CDR1 is SGHRS and CDR2 YFSETQ. CDR3 nucleotide sequence: TGCGCCAGCAGCTCCCAAACTAGAATAGAGACCCAGTACTTC. The encoded protein is CASSSQTRIETQYF.

The J gene is TRBJ2-1, the V gene TRBV11-2, with TRBD2 matching 11 bases. Unmatched junction bases numbered 17, after V lost 7 bases and J lost 6 bases. This CDR3 spans 18 amino acids. Germline V CDR1 and CDR2: SGHAT, FQNNGV. The CDR3 region is CASTFLRRSSGRPNEQFF. In nucleotides, the CDR3 is TGTGCCAGCACCTTTCTGCGGCGGTCTAGCGGGAGGCCCAATGAGCAGTTCTTC.

The chain couples TRBV19 to TRBJ2-2; weak D call: TRBD1 (5 bases). The germline CDR1 and CDR2 sequences are LNHDA and SQIVND (reference sequence). This CDR3 comprises 16 residues. The V gene lost 4 bases and the J gene lost 12 bases, with 24 bases spanning the gap. This CDR3 reads CASSTWGRYGFEKLFF. The CDR3 region has the DNA TGTGCCAGTAGTACCTGGGGCAGGTACGGCTTCGAGAAGCTGTTTTTT.

The chain links TRBV7-2 to TRBJ1-5, with 7 bases identical to TRBD1. The CDR3 sequence is 14 residues long. J lost 7 bases, V lost 4 bases, and 7 bases had no gene match. CDR1 SGHTA and CDR2 FQGNSA come from the germline V gene. Written as DNA, the CDR3 is TGTGCCAGCAGCTCGCGACAGGGCAGCCAGCCCCAGCATTTT. Protein: CASSSRQGSQPQHF.

A word on this clone: This may be a read error: a much more frequent sequence differs by one nucleotide. CDR3 in amino acids: CASSQQGNYGYTF. CDR3 sequence (DNA): TGTGCCAGCAGCCAACAGGGGAACTATGGCTACACCTTC. The V gene is TRBV6-5, the J gene TRBJ1-2; 7 positions match TRBD1. Per germline, CDR1 MNHEY and CDR2 SVGAGI. Trimming cost V 6 bases and J 2 bases; bases outside gene matches: 3. The CDR3 is made up of 13 amino acids.

This rearrangement joins TRBV18 to TRBJ1-5; TRBD1 matches 7 bases. J gave up 4 bases and V 3 bases, and 9 bases lay outside the gene matches. Germline CDR1 reads KGHSH; CDR2 reads LQKENI. The CDR3 has 16 residues. This chain's CDR3 is CASSPIGTDLNQPQHF. The CDR3 nucleotides read TGTGCCAGCTCACCTATCGGGACAGACCTGAATCAGCCCCAGCATTTT.

V usage is TRBV5-8 and J usage is TRBJ1-1; 7 positions match TRBD1. With 3 bases clipped from V and 10 bases from J, the junction kept 12 bases outside the gene matches. CDR1 SGHTS and CDR2 YDEGEE come from the germline V gene. CDR3 length: 14 residues. The CDR3 region has the DNA TGTGCCAGCAGCTCCAGACAGGGAGTTAGAGGAGCTTTCTTT. This encodes CASSSRQGVRGAFF.

The V and J genes are TRBV3-1 (or the pseudogene TRBV3-2) and TRBJ2-3; 8 nucleotides align to TRBD2. Per germline, CDR1 LGHDT and CDR2 YNNKEL (reference sequence). CDR3 length equals 12 residues. V trimming: 5 bases; J trimming: 11 bases; junction bases outside the gene matches: 6. CDR3 loop: CASSFLSGKQYF. The DNA for the CDR3 is TGTGCCAGCAGCTTCCTTAGCGGGAAGCAGTATTTT.

This chain joins TRBV3-1 (or the pseudogene TRBV3-2) and TRBJ1-6; D remains ambiguous. Trimming took 1 base from V and 0 from J, leaving 10 bases between them. The germline V gene encodes CDR1 LGHDT and CDR2 YNNKEL (reference sequence). CDR3 length: 17 residues. CDR3 nucleotide sequence: TGTGCCAGCAGCCAAGTTCCAGTCAGCTCCTATAATTCACCCCTCCACTTT. This sequence encodes CASSQVPVSSYNSPLHF.

Of note for this clone: This specimen includes other DNA sequences encoding the same CDR3. The chain links TRBV7-3 to TRBJ2-5; 7 bases agree with TRBD2. CDR1 is SGHTA and CDR2 is FQGTGA in the germline V gene. J gave up 1 base and V 2 bases, and 4 bases lay outside the gene matches. The CDR3 totals 15 residues. CDR3 sequence reads: CASSLLAGVQETQYF. The CDR3 nucleotides read TGTGCCAGCAGCTTATTGGCGGGGGTCCAAGAGACCCAGTACTTC.

The chain uses TRBV5-1 and TRBJ1-4, with 10 positions matching TRBD1. The germline CDR1 and CDR2 sequences are SGHRS and YFSETQ. V shed 5 bases, J shed 11 bases, and the junction held 12 bases outside the gene matches. This CDR3 spans 15 amino acids. This chain's CDR3 is CASSRTGTGEGKLFF. CDR3 sequence (DNA): TGCGCCAGCAGTCGCACCGGGACAGGGGAAGGCAAACTGTTTTTT.

With regard to this clone: Its ends do not fully match the called genes, so a read error is possible. The chain couples TRBV29-1 to TRBJ1-1, with 7 bases matching TRBD1. In germline, CDR1 is SQVTM, CDR2 ANQGSEA. The CDR3 extends over 11 amino acids. This CDR3 reads CSIEGAGLAFF. Written as DNA, the CDR3 is TGCAGCATTGAGGGGGCTGGACTGGCTTTCTTT.

The V and J genes are TRBV5-8 and TRBJ1-1; 8 nucleotides agree with TRBD1. Losses at the gene ends were 1 base for V and 1 base for J; bases not matched to a gene: 6. The CDR3 totals 16 residues. The V gene's germline CDR1 is SGHTS and CDR2 YDEGEE. The CDR3: CASSLYDGTGNTEAFF. The DNA of the CDR3 is TGTGCCAGCAGCTTGTACGATGGGACAGGGAACACTGAAGCTTTCTTT.

CDR3 sequence reads: CASLGTEMNTEAFF. CDR3 nucleotide sequence: TGTGCCAGCTTAGGGACAGAGATGAACACTGAAGCTTTCTTT. The chain uses TRBV28 and TRBJ1-1, with 7 nucleotides matching TRBD1. With V trimmed by 8 bases and J by 0 bases, 6 bases remained unmatched. Germline CDR1 reads MDHEN; CDR2 reads SYDVKM. This CDR3 contains 14 residues. The complete variable domain, with remaining parts taken from reference TRBV28 and TRBJ1-1, reads DVKVTQSSRYLVKRTGEKVFLECVQDMDHENMFWYRQDPGLGLRLIYFSYDVKMKEKGDIPEGYSVSREKKERFSLILESASTNQTSMYLCASLGTEMNTEAFFGQGTRLTVV.

The chain links TRBV18 to TRBJ1-4; no reliable D call. V dropped 1 base and J dropped 0 bases, with 12 bases sitting between them. Looked up from germline, CDR1 is KGHSH and CDR2 is LQKENI. The CDR3 runs 17 residues. The CDR3 DNA sequence: TGTGCCAGCTCACCACAGAAATTTGGAGCAACTAATGAAAAACTGTTTTTT. Its translation is CASSPQKFGATNEKLFF.

The chain has TRBV6-6 and TRBJ2-2; tentative D call: TRBD2 (6 bases). The V gene lost 10 bases and the J gene lost 6 bases, with 15 bases spanning the gap. The CDR3 runs 13 residues. Germline CDR1 MNHNY, CDR2 SVGAGI (reference sequence). Here the CDR3 reads CAIRRAVPGELFF. In nucleotides, the CDR3 is TGTGCCATCCGGAGGGCGGTTCCCGGGGAGCTGTTTTTT.

This clone was counted a single time. The rearrangement joins TRBV5-1 to TRBJ1-4, with 8 nucleotides matching TRBD1. V was clipped by 1 base and J by 11 bases; unmatched bases: 13. This CDR3 region has 16 residues. Germline V gives CDR1 SGHRS, CDR2 YFSETQ. The CDR3 sequence is CASSLTGTGRGEKLFF. CDR3 sequence (DNA): TGCGCCAGCAGCTTGACCGGGACAGGTCGGGGAGAGAAACTGTTTTTT.

The chain is built from TRBV5-1 and TRBJ2-3, with TRBD1 as a possible D gene (6 bases). The CDR3 contains 15 residues. The germline V gene encodes CDR1 SGHRS and CDR2 YFSETQ. Trimming left V 0 bases short and J 1 base short, with 9 bases between. This CDR3 is CASSLAGDRTDTQYF. CDR3 coding DNA: TGCGCCAGCAGCTTGGCAGGGGATCGCACAGATACGCAGTATTTT.

The genes are TRBV5-5 and TRBJ1-1, with 7 bases identical to TRBD1. CDR1 SGHKS and CDR2 YYEKEE come from the germline V gene (reference sequence). The CDR3 is made up of 14 amino acids. V was clipped by 2 bases and J by 1 base; unmatched bases: 2. The CDR3 spells CASSLTGANTEAFF. In nucleotides, the CDR3 is TGTGCCAGCAGCTTAACAGGGGCGAACACTGAAGCTTTCTTT.

This clone has just a few counts. This sequence joins TRBV19 and TRBJ1-2; D is unresolved. This CDR3 is 14 amino acids long. Per germline, CDR1 LNHDA and CDR2 SQIVND (reference sequence). V lost 8 bases and J 2 bases, leaving 15 bases between the germline ends. CDR3 residues: CASSAPIRNYGYTF. The CDR3 DNA reads as TGTGCCAGTTCCGCACCGATTAGAAACTATGGCTACACCTTC.